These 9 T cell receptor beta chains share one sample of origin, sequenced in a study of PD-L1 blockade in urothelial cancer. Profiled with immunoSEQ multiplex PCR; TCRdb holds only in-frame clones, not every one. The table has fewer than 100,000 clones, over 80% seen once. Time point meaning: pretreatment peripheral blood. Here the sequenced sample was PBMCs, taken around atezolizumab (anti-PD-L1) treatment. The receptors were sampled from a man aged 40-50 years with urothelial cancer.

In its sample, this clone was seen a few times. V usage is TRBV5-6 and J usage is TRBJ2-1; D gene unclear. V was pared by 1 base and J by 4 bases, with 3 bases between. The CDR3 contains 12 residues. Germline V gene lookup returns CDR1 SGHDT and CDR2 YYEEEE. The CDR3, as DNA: TGTGCCAGCAGCTTGTATTACAATGAGCAGTTCTTC. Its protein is CASSLYYNEQFF.

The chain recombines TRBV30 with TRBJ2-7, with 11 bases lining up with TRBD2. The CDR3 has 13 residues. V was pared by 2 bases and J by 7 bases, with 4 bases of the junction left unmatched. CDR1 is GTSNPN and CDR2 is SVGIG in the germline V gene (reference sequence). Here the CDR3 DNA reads TGTGCCTGGAGTCCCGGGACTAGCGGTGAGCAGTACTTC. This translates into CAWSPGTSGEQYF.

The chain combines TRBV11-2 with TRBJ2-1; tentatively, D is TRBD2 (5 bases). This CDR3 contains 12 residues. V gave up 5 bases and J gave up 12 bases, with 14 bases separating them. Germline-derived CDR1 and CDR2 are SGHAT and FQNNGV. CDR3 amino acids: CASSPLSSGQFF. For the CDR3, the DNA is TGTGCCAGCAGCCCCCTCAGCAGCGGGCAGTTCTTC.

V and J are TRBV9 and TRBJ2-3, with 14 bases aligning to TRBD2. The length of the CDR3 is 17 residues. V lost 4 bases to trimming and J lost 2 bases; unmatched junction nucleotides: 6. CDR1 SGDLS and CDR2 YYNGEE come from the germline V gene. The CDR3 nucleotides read TGTGCCAGCAGCTCCGGACTAGCGGGGGGACTCACAGATACGCAGTATTTT. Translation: CASSSGLAGGLTDTQYF.

Written as DNA, the CDR3 is TGCGCCAGCAGCTTCGGGACTAGCGGAAACAATGAGCAGTTCTTC. Translation gives CASSFGTSGNNEQFF. This chain connects TRBV5-1 to TRBJ2-1; 11 bases match TRBD2. Germline assignment: CDR1 SGHRS and CDR2 YFSETQ. Trimming removed 2 bases from V and 5 bases from J; junction bases left unmatched: 3. The length of the CDR3 is 15 residues.

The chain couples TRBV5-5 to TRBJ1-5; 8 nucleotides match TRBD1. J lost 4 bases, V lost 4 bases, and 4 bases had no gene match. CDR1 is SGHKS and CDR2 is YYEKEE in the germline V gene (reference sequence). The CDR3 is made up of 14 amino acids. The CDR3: CASSVQGGNQPQHF. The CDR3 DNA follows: TGTGCCAGCAGCGTACAGGGGGGAAATCAGCCCCAGCATTTT. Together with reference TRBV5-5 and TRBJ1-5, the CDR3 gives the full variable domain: DAGVTQSPTHLIKTRGQQVTLRCSPISGHKSVSWYQQVLGQGPQFIFQYYEKEERGRGNFPDRFSARQFPNYSSELNVNALLLGDSALYLCASSVQGGNQPQHFGDGTRLSIL.

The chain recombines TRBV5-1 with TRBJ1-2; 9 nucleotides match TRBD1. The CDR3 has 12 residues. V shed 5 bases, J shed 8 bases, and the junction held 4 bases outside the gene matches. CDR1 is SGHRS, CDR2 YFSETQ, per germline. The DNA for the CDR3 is TGCGCCAGCAGGGGACAGGGTCGGGGCTACACCTTC. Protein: CASRGQGRGYTF.

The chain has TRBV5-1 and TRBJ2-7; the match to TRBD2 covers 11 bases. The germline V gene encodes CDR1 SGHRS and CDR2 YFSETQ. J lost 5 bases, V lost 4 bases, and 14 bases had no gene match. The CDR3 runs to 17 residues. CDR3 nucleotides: TGCGCCAGCAGCCATTTCACGGGAACTAGCGGGAGAAACGAGCAGTACTTC. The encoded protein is CASSHFTGTSGRNEQYF. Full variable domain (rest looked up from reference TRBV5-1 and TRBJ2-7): KAGVTQTPRYLIKTRGQQVTLSCSPISGHRSVSWYQQTPGQGLQFLFEYFSETQRNKGNFPGRFSGRQFSNSRSEMNVSTLELGDSALYLCASSHFTGTSGRNEQYFGPGTRLTVT.

CDR3 amino acids: CASSRETEKLFF. The CDR3 DNA sequence: TGTGCCAGTAGTCGGGAGACTGAAAAACTGTTTTTT. The rearrangement links TRBV19 to TRBJ1-4; D gene uncertain. V lost 5 bases, J lost 7 bases, and 8 bases lay in between. CDR1 is LNHDA, CDR2 SQIVND, per germline (reference sequence). The CDR3 is made up of 12 amino acids.